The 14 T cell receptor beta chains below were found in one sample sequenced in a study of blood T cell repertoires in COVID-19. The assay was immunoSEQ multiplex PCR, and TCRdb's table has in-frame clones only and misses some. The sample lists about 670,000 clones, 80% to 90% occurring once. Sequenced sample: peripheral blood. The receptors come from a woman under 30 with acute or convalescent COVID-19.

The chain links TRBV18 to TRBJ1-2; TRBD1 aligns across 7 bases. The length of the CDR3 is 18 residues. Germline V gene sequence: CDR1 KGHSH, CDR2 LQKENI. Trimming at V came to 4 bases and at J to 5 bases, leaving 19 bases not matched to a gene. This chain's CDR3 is CASSLQHPTGPLTYGYTF. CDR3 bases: TGTGCCAGCTCACTACAACATCCGACAGGGCCCCTAACTTATGGCTACACCTTC.

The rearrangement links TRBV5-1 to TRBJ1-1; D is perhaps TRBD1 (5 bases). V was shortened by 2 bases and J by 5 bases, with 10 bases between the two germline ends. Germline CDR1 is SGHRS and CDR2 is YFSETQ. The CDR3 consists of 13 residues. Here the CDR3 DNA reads TGCGCCAGCAGCTTTTTGGGGCGGACTGAAGCTTTCTTT. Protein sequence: CASSFLGRTEAFF.

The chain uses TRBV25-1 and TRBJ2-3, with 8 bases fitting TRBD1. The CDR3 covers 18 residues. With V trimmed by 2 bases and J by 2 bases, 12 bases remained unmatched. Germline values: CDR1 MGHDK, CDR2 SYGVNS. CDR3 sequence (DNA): TGTGCCAGCAGTGAAGATCGGGAGACAGGGGTTCTCACAGATACGCAGTATTTT. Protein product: CASSEDRETGVLTDTQYF.

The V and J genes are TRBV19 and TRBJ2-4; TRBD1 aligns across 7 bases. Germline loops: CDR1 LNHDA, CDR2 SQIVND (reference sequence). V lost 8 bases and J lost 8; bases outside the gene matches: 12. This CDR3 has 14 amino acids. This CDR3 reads CASHEGAKGYIQYF. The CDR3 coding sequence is TGTGCCAGTCATGAGGGGGCCAAGGGATACATTCAGTACTTC.

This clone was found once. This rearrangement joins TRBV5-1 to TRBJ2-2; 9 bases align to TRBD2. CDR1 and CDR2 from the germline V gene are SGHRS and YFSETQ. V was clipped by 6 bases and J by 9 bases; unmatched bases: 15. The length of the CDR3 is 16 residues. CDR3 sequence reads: CASNPLAGGPLRELFF. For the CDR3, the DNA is TGCGCCAGCAACCCCCTCGCGGGGGGGCCCCTCAGGGAGCTGTTTTTT. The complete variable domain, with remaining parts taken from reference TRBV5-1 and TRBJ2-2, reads KAGVTQTPRYLIKTRGQQVTLSCSPISGHRSVSWYQQTPGQGLQFLFEYFSETQRNKGNFPGRFSGRQFSNSRSEMNVSTLELGDSALYLCASNPLAGGPLRELFFGEGSRLTVL.

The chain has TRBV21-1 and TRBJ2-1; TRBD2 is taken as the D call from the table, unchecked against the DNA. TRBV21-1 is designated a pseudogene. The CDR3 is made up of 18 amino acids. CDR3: CASSKGASGGPGGNEQFF. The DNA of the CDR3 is TGTGCCAGCAGCAAAGGTGCTAGCGGGGGGCCAGGCGGCAATGAGCAGTTCTTC.

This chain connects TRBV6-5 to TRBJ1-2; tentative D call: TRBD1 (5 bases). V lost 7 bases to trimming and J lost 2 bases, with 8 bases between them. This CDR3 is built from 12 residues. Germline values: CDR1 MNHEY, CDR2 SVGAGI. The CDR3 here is CASTRQNYGYTF. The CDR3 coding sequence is TGTGCCAGCACCCGACAGAACTATGGCTACACCTTC.

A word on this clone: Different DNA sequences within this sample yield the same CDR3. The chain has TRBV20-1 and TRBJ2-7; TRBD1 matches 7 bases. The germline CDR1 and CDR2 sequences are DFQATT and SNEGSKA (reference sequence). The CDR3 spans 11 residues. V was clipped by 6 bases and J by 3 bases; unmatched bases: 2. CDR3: CSARQGYEQYF. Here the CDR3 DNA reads TGCAGTGCAAGACAGGGCTACGAGCAGTACTTC.

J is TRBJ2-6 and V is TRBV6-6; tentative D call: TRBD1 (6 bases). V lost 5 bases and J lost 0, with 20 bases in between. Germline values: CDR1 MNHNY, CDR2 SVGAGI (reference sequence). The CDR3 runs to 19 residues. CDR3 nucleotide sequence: TGTGCCAGCAGTCGCAAGTCGCCGGGACAAAGCTCTGGGGCCAACGTCCTGACTTTC. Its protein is CASSRKSPGQSSGANVLTF.

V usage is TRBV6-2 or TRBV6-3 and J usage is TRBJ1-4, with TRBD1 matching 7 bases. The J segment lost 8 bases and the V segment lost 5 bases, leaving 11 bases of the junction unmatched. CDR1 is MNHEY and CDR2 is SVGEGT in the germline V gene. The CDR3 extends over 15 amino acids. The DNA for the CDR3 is TGTGCCAGCAGTGAGCCCCGACAGGGAAGCGAAAAACTGTTTTTT. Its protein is CASSEPRQGSEKLFF.

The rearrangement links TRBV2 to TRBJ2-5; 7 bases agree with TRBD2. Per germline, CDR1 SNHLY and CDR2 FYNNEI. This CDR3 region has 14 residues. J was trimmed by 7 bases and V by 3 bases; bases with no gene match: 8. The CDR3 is CASSEGTTGGTQYF. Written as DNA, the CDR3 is TGTGCCAGCAGTGAGGGGACCACGGGGGGGACCCAGTACTTC.

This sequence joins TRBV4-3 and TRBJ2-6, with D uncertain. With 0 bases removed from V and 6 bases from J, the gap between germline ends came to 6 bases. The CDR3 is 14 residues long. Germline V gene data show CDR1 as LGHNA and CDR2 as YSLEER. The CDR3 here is CASSQDIVANVLTF. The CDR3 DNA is TGCGCCAGCAGCCAAGATATCGTGGCCAACGTCCTGACTTTC.

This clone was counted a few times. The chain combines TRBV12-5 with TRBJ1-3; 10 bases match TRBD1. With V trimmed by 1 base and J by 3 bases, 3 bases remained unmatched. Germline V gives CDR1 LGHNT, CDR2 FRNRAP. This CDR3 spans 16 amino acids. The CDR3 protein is CASGLGQGAFGNTIYF. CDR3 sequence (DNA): TGTGCTAGTGGTTTGGGACAGGGGGCATTTGGAAACACCATATATTTT. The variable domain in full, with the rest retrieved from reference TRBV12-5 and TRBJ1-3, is DARVTQTPRHKVTEMGQEVTMRCQPILGHNTVFWYRQTMMQGLELLAYFRNRAPLDDSGMPKDRFSAEMPDATLATLKIQPSEPRDSAVYFCASGLGQGAFGNTIYFGEGSWLTVV.

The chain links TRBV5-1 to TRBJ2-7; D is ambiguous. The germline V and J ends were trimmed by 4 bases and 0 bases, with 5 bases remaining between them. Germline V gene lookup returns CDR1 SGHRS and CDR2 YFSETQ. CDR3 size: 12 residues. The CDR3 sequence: CASSTSSYEQYF. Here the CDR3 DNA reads TGCGCCAGCAGCACGAGCTCCTACGAGCAGTACTTC.